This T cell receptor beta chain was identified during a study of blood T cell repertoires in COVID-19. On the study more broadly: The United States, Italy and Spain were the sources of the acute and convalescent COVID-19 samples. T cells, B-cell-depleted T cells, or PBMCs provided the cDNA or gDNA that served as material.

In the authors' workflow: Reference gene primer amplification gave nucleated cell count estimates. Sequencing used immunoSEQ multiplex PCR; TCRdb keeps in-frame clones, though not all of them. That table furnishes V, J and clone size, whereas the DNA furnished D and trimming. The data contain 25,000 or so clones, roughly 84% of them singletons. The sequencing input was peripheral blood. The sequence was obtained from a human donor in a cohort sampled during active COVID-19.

CDR3 bases: TGTGCCAGCAGTCTAAACGACAGAAAGCAGCAGTTCTTC. Its protein product is CASSLNDRKQQFF. This sequence joins TRBV28 and TRBJ2-1; possible D gene TRBD1, 5 bases. This CDR3 comprises 13 residues. CDR1 and CDR2 (germline): MDHEN, SYDVKM. The V end lost 5 bases, the J end lost 11 bases, and 16 bases lay between the germline ends.